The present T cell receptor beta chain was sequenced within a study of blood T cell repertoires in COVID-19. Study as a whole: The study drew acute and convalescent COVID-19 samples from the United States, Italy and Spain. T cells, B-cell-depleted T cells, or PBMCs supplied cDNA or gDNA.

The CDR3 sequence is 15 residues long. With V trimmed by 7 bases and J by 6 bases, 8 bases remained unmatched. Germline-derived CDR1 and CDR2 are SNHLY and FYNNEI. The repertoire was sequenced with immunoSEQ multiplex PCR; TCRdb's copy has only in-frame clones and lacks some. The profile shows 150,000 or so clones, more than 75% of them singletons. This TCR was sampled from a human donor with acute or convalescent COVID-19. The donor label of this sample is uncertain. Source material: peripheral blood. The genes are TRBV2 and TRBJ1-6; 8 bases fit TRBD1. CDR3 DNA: TGTGCCAGCATTGAGCAGGGGGCTTCTAATTCACCCCTCCACTTT. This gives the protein CASIEQGASNSPLHF.